This TCR beta chain was obtained from a study of blood T cell repertoires in COVID-19 (dated by TCRdb to about 2020). In the study overall: Samples covering the acute and convalescent phases of COVID-19 were provided by collaborators in the United States, Italy and Spain. The samples were drawn from the first 160 participants of the ongoing ImmuneRACE study and from some 1,300 subjects provided by 6 global collaborators. Sample metadata almost always included a de-identified subject ID, COVID-19 status, age in years and sex. A freely available public database, intended as a resource for researchers studying the immune response to SARS-CoV-2, is where the repertoires were released. The prospective study material was composed of cDNA or gDNA derived from T cells, B-cell-depleted T cells, or PBMCs. Where HLA class I and class II types were available, the types were taken from metadata supplied by the sample provider, not from assay-based typing. Subjects who had been exposed to COVID-19, were actively infected with it, or had recovered from it provided the deeply sampled blood TCRbeta repertoires that made up the dataset. What the authors observed across the whole study: Clinical and demographic metadata were provided uncurated, with the amount varying by source and participant.

A remark on this clone: Its antigen specificity is not known. No per-base quality is available; no much larger clone lies one base away.

TCRbeta CDR3 regions were amplified from genomic DNA using the immunoSEQ Assay, a bias-controlled multiplex PCR. As for the original processing: The number of nucleated cells in each sample was estimated from the amplification of reference gene primers within the assay. To quantify the absolute abundance of each unique TCRbeta CDR3 rearrangement, sequence reads were collapsed and filtered. For each sample, productive Simpson clonality was calculated by taking the square root of Simpson's diversity index across productive rearrangements. TCRdb limited this immuneACCESS table to in-frame rearrangements with V and J called. A share of clones is missing; checked studies link under half to unresolved V genes, and the rest is unexplained. D and trimming come from the DNA, and the V and J calls and clone size come from that table. For this sample there are approximately 27,000 clones; approximately 94% appear just once. About 4.1% of the sample lies in the top ten.

Each collaborating institution followed its own protocols to collect whole blood in K2EDTA tubes. Collaborator samples were shipped for TCRbeta analysis as frozen whole blood, isolated PBMCs, or DNA extracted from either sample type. V loses 1 base, J loses 4 bases, and the germline ends lie 8 bases apart. Including cysteine and phenylalanine, the CDR3 has 15 amino acids. Of the read, only the CDR3 DNA is kept; its 45 bases are in frame from base 1. In the germline V gene, CDR1 corresponds to KGHSH and CDR2 to LQKENI. This sequence originates from a human donor with active COVID-19. The donor label of this sample is uncertain. Sequenced input: peripheral blood. The chain employs TRBV18 and TRBJ1-6; TRBD1 is a weak D gene call, 5 bases matching. The CDR3: CASSPQDSYNSPLHF. The bases read TGTGCCAGCTCACCACAAGACAGTTATAATTCACCCCTCCACTTT.